Below, one TCR beta chain is given with its context. These data originate in a study of T cells after somatic rescue of genetic block. Germline V lookup: CDR1 LGHNA, CDR2 YSLEER. The CDR3 length is 13 residues. V was clipped by 5 bases and J by 2 bases, with 7 bases between them. Produced via immunoSEQ multiplex PCR; TCRdb's table is partial and in-frame only. The sample holds 80,000 to 100,000 clones, about 90% seen once. This receptor was taken from a woman younger than 35. Sequencing was done on a sample of peripheral blood mononuclear cells (PBMCs). The gene calls are TRBV4-3 and TRBJ1-3, with no clear D. CDR3 bases: TGCGCCAGCAGCTTGTCCCCTGGAAACACCATATATTTT. Protein sequence: CASSLSPGNTIYF.